This is a list of T cell receptor beta chains from one sample in a study of OX40 agonist ivuxolimab in advanced cancers. TCRdb's copy holds only in-frame clones and misses some; the assay was immunoSEQ multiplex PCR. The data hold fewer than 95,000 clones, with around 90% observed a single time. Sequenced here: CD4+ or CD8+ T cells sorted from blood, sampled in a trial of the OX40 agonist ivuxolimab. The origin of the receptors is an adult with an advanced solid tumor such as melanoma, head and neck, liver or kidney cancer. CDR3s include the opening cysteine and the closing phenylalanine or tryptophan. The D gene is left open where the match is weak.

TRBV18	.	TRBJ2-2	CASSPPTANTGELFF	TGTGCCAGCTCACCACCGACAGCAAACACCGGGGAGCTGTTTTTT
TRBV7-2	.	TRBJ1-1	CASSLAGRTEAFF	TGTGCCAGCAGCTTGGCAGGGAGGACTGAAGCTTTCTTT
TRBV7-2	TRBD2	TRBJ2-7	CASSSAGGYEQYF	TGTGCCAGCAGCTCTGCGGGGGGCTACGAGCAGTACTTC
TRBV6-5	TRBD1	TRBJ1-1	CASSSESTGYTEAFF	TGTGCCAGCAGTTCCGAATCGACAGGGTATACTGAAGCTTTCTTT
TRBV19	.	TRBJ2-2	CASSIDFGTIWAGELFF	TGTGCCAGTAGTATAGACTTTGGGACCATATGGGCCGGGGAGCTGTTTTTT
TRBV7-9	TRBD1	TRBJ2-1	CASSFQTGTYANEQFF	TGTGCCAGCAGCTTCCAGACAGGGACATACGCAAATGAGCAGTTCTTC
TRBV14	.	TRBJ2-7	CASSQWDGPYEQYF	TGTGCCAGCAGCCAATGGGACGGACCCTACGAGCAGTACTTC
TRBV27	.	TRBJ2-7	CASSFNFEAGEQYF	TGTGCCAGCAGTTTTAATTTTGAGGCAGGCGAGCAGTACTTC
TRBV19	TRBD2	TRBJ2-3	CASSALAGDTDTQYF	TGTGCCAGTAGTGCGCTAGCGGGGGACACAGATACGCAGTATTTT
TRBV4-2	.	TRBJ2-3	CASSHSPLGTDTQYF	TGTGCCAGCAGCCACAGTCCCCTGGGCACAGATACGCAGTATTTT
TRBV4-2	TRBD1	TRBJ1-5	CASSHYKGAGQPQHF	TGTGCCAGCAGCCATTATAAGGGGGCAGGGCAGCCCCAGCATTTT
TRBV11-2	.	TRBJ2-3	CASSLRSGAGDPTDTQYF	TGTGCCAGCAGCCTCCGTTCGGGGGCGGGGGATCCCACAGATACGCAGTATTTT
TRBV27	TRBD2	TRBJ2-1	CASSTRLAENEQFF	TGTGCCAGCAGTACCCGACTAGCGGAAAATGAGCAGTTCTTC
TRBV7-2	.	TRBJ2-3	CASSPQGLGTQYF	TGTGCCAGCAGCCCCCAAGGGCTCGGTACGCAGTATTTT
TRBV7-2	.	TRBJ2-3	CASSLWEAGTTDTQYF	TGTGCCAGCAGCTTATGGGAGGCGGGCACCACAGATACGCAGTATTTT